These 17 T cell receptor beta chains originate from one sample sequenced in a study of tumor and adjacent non-tumor tissue in lung cancer. No cell sorting was done before RNA was extracted from the tissue. The library came from three nested PCR rounds adapted from ARM-PCR protocols. TCRdb re-called the multiplex PCR reads through MiXCR, storing one row per CDR3 protein. Found here are about 68,000 distinct CDR3 sequences, almost 60% of them singletons; the top ten hold around 21%. Sequenced: lung tumor tissue. Receptors originate from a middle-aged man with non-small cell lung cancer.

Worth noting for this clonotype: A junction end diverges from the germline sequence, so it may reflect a read error. This chain connects TRBV11-2 to TRBJ2-7; 9 nucleotides match TRBD1. The germline V gene encodes CDR1 SGHAT and CDR2 FQNNGV. This CDR3 region has 15 residues. DNA of the CDR3: TGTGCCAGCGGCTTGGGCCACAGGGGGCAGGGTGAGCAGTACTTC. This codes for CASGLGHRGQGEQYF.

This clonotype appeared many times. This chain uses TRBV20-1 with TRBJ1-1; tentative D call: TRBD1 (5 bases). CDR3 length equals 14 residues. Trimming cost V 0 bases and J 2 bases, with 10 bases left between them. CDR1 and CDR2 from the germline V gene are DFQATT and SNEGSKA (reference sequence). In nucleotides, the CDR3 is TGCAGTGCTAGAGAAGACAGATTTAACACTGAAGCTTTCTTT. It encodes CSAREDRFNTEAFF.

As to this clonotype: The germline gene is not matched at one end of the junction; a read error may be the cause. The genes are TRBV14 and TRBJ2-7, with 8 bases identical to TRBD2. This CDR3 region has 15 residues. Germline assignment: CDR1 SGHDN and CDR2 FVKESK. The CDR3 protein is CARSRQSGSSYEQYF. The CDR3 DNA is TGTGCCAGGAGCCGCCAGAGCGGGAGCTCCTACGAGCAGTACTTC.

In the case of this clonotype: Given a much more abundant clone one base away, this may be a read error. This chain connects TRBV6-1 to TRBJ2-7; D ambiguous. Trimming removed 2 bases from V and 10 bases from J, with 18 bases in between. Germline CDR1 MNHNS, CDR2 SASEGT. The CDR3 contains 14 residues. The DNA of the CDR3 is TGTGCCAGCAGTGAATTTGTATCGAAGAGGATTCAGTACTTC. Protein sequence: CASSEFVSKRIQYF.

The chain joins TRBV5-1 to TRBJ1-1; no reliable D call. CDR3 size: 13 residues. V was trimmed by 3 bases and J by 6 bases, leaving 12 bases between them. Germline assignment: CDR1 SGHRS and CDR2 YFSETQ. CDR3: CASSSAGPSEAFF. CDR3 in DNA: TGCGCCAGCAGCTCCGCCGGGCCCTCTGAAGCTTTCTTT.

This clonotype was seen many times. J is TRBJ1-1 and V is TRBV12-3 or TRBV12-4; 8 bases line up with TRBD1. Trimming cost V 4 bases and J 4 bases; bases outside gene matches: 8. CDR3 size: 15 residues. The CDR3 loop reads CASSSSRTGSTEAFF. The DNA of the CDR3 is TGTGCCAGCAGTTCCTCGCGGACAGGGTCCACTGAAGCTTTCTTT.

The chain combines TRBV4-1 with TRBJ2-5, with 9 bases matching TRBD2. This CDR3 region has 18 residues. Per germline, CDR1 MGHRA and CDR2 YSYEKL. V lost 2 bases and J lost 7; bases outside the gene matches: 17. CDR3 sequence: CASSQSPAVLAGSGTQYF. The CDR3 coding sequence is TGCGCCAGCAGCCAATCCCCAGCGGTGCTAGCGGGATCGGGGACCCAGTACTTC.

In the case of this clonotype: At one end the junction does not follow the germline gene, possibly because of a read error. V gene TRBV4-1 combines with J gene TRBJ1-5; D might be TRBD1 (6 bases). CDR3 length: 14 residues. Germline V gene sequence: CDR1 MGHRA, CDR2 YSYEKL. The CDR3 nucleotides read TGCGCCAGCAGCCGCCGGACAGACAATCAGCTCCAGCATTTT. Protein sequence: CASSRRTDNQLQHF.

In its sample, this clonotype was seen many times. This chain uses TRBV12-3 or TRBV12-4 with TRBJ1-1; 7 positions agree with TRBD1. V dropped 6 bases and J dropped 7; count of bases not matched to a gene: 8. This CDR3 has 13 amino acids. The CDR3 loop is CASRETGEGEAFF. In DNA form, the CDR3 reads TGTGCCAGCAGGGAAACAGGGGAAGGTGAAGCTTTCTTT.

Concerning this clonotype: Given the absence of the conserved phenylalanine or tryptophan at the CDR3 end, a read error is likely. The V gene is TRBV6-6, the J gene TRBJ1-5; 9 bases map to TRBD1. Germline assignment: CDR1 MNHNY and CDR2 SVGAGI (reference sequence). The CDR3 has 15 amino acids. With V trimmed by 9 bases and J by 7 bases, 13 bases remained unmatched. The CDR3 nucleotides are TGTGCCAGTAGGTTGGACAGGGGACTTACCCAGCCCCAGCATTCT. It codes for CASRLDRGLTQPQHS.

A remark on this clonotype: One base away lies a much larger clone, so this may be a sequencing read error. CDR3 protein: CSSGGGINSDYGYAF. CDR3 DNA: TGCAGCTCCGGGGGAGGGATAAACTCAGACTATGGCTACGCCTTC. V usage is TRBV29-1 and J usage is TRBJ1-2; tentative D call: TRBD1 (5 bases). This CDR3 contains 15 residues. Per germline, CDR1 SQVTM and CDR2 ANQGSEA.

This clonotype occurred a few times. A much larger clone differs by one base, so this may be a read error. The rearrangement joins TRBV30 to TRBJ2-7, with a weak D call TRBD1 (7 bases). CDR1 and CDR2 from the germline V gene are GTSNPN and SVGIG (reference sequence). This CDR3 is 15 amino acids long. Here the CDR3 DNA reads TGTGCCCGGAGAGGGGGCGGGATCCCCATCTACGAGCAGTACTTC. It encodes CARRGGGIPIYEQYF.

Worth noting for this clonotype: A read error may account for a junction end that differs from germline. V is TRBV28 and J is TRBJ1-3; 7 bases match TRBD1. Per germline, CDR1 MDHEN and CDR2 SYDVKM. The CDR3 loop spans 15 amino acids. CDR3 amino acids: CTSRAGTVSGNTIYF. The CDR3 nucleotides are TGTACCAGCAGGGCCGGGACAGTCTCTGGAAACACCATATATTTT. Combining the CDR3 with reference TRBV28 and TRBJ1-3 gives the whole variable domain DVKVTQSSRYLVKRTGEKVFLECVQDMDHENMFWYRQDPGLGLRLIYFSYDVKMKEKGDIPEGYSVSREKKERFSLILESASTNQTSMYLCTSRAGTVSGNTIYFGEGSWLTVV.

Comments on this clonotype: Sequence at one end of the junction differs from germline and may be a read error. The gene calls are TRBV11-2 and TRBJ1-1; 7 nucleotides align to TRBD1. The CDR3 consists of 14 residues. The germline CDR1 and CDR2 sequences are SGHAT and FQNNGV. The DNA for the CDR3 is TGTGCCGGCAGCTTCGGACAGGTGGGCACTGAAGCCTTCTTT. Encoded protein: CAGSFGQVGTEAFF.

As concerns this clonotype: One junction end does not reproduce the germline sequence, and a read error may be involved. The J gene is TRBJ2-3, the V gene TRBV6-1; D is possibly TRBD2 (5 bases). The germline CDR1 and CDR2 sequences are MNHNS and SASEGT. The CDR3 extends over 14 amino acids. CDR3 sequence reads: CVSSERGREDTRYF. The CDR3 DNA sequence: TGTGTCAGCAGTGAACGGGGAAGGGAAGATACGCGGTATTTT.

The chain joins TRBV11-2 to TRBJ2-1, with D tentatively TRBD2 (7 bases). The germline CDR1 and CDR2 sequences are SGHAT and FQNNGV. The CDR3 consists of 15 residues. V was clipped by 3 bases and J by 11 bases, with 20 bases between them. CDR3 residues: CASSFKGGGRDKQFF. The CDR3 DNA reads as TGTGCCAGCAGCTTTAAGGGGGGGGGCCGGGATAAGCAGTTCTTC.

As for this clonotype: A junction end diverges from the germline sequence, so it may reflect a read error. V is TRBV6-1 and J is TRBJ2-6; D is possibly TRBD1 (5 bases). The V gene's germline CDR1 is MNHNS and CDR2 SASEGT. The length of the CDR3 is 15 residues. This CDR3 reads CARNPDSSGANVLTF. The CDR3 DNA sequence: TGTGCCAGAAACCCAGACAGCTCTGGGGCCAACGTCCTGACCTTC.